The clone carrying this TCR beta chain appeared many times. Its antigen is still unknown. This sample was included in a study of response to subunit inactivated influenza vaccine. General study findings and limits: Each seasonal influenza vaccination recruits few new T cells, the authors suggested.

TCRdb re-analysed the RT-PCR reads in MiXCR, keeping a single row per CDR3 protein. The data contain 490,000 or so distinct CDR3 sequences, 7.6% of them singletons. The receptor was derived from a man in his fifties or sixties who received an inactivated influenza vaccine. Material: PBMCs from blood, obtained less than 30 months after vaccination.

This CDR3 reads CASRTDRAGGQYF. In nucleotides, the CDR3 is TGTGCCAGCAGAACCGACAGGGCTGGAGGGCAGTATTTT. V usage is TRBV12-3 or TRBV12-4 and J usage is TRBJ2-3; 7 bases are a match to TRBD1. The junction had 11 bases not matched to a gene; V was cut back by 6 bases and J by 11 bases. The CDR3 loop spans 13 amino acids.